Below are 17 T cell receptor beta chains sequenced from a single sample in a study of OX40 agonist ivuxolimab in advanced cancers. TCRdb's table, derived via immunoSEQ multiplex PCR, lists solely in-frame clones and lacks some. This table holds about 81,000 clones, 88% found once. The specimen was CD4+ or CD8+ T cells sorted from blood, collected in a trial of the OX40 agonist ivuxolimab. These receptors originate from an adult with an advanced solid tumor such as melanoma, head and neck, liver or kidney cancer.

The chain combines TRBV9 with TRBJ1-3; D unresolved. The CDR3 runs 13 residues. Germline V gene data show CDR1 as SGDLS and CDR2 as YYNGEE. V was pared by 4 bases and J by 1 base, with 6 bases between. The CDR3 is CASSLQSGNTIYF. The CDR3 DNA follows: TGTGCCAGCAGCCTCCAGTCTGGAAACACCATATATTTT.

The CDR3 region has the DNA TGTGCCTCGACCGGGACAGGGTCCCACGAGCAGTACTTC. Protein: CASTGTGSHEQYF. The chain joins TRBV10-3 to TRBJ2-7; the match to TRBD1 covers 9 bases. The germline V gene encodes CDR1 ENHRY and CDR2 SYGVKD. CDR3 length: 13 residues. The J segment lost 5 bases and the V segment lost 11 bases, leaving 10 bases of the junction unmatched.

This clone came up once. Its ends do not fully match the called genes, so a read error is possible. The V and J genes are TRBV19 and TRBJ1-5, with 7 nucleotides matching TRBD1. This CDR3 has 15 residues. Germline V lookup: CDR1 LNHDA, CDR2 SQIVND (reference sequence). CDR3: CVSSRQGYSNQPQHF. In nucleotides, the CDR3 is TGTGTCAGTAGTAGACAGGGTTATAGCAATCAGCCCCAGCATTTT.

The CDR3 region has the DNA TGTGCCATCAGTGGAGAGACAGTGACAGATACGCAGTATTTT. Its protein product is CAISGETVTDTQYF. The chain has TRBV10-3 and TRBJ2-3; D is perhaps TRBD1 (5 bases). This CDR3 comprises 14 residues. Germline CDR1 and CDR2: ENHRY and SYGVKD. V lost 4 bases and J lost 3, with 11 bases in between.

V is TRBV6-1 and J is TRBJ1-4; maybe TRBD1 (5 bases). The CDR3 length is 14 residues. The V end was cut by 6 bases, the J end by 4 bases, with 12 bases between. The germline V gene has CDR1 MNHNS and CDR2 SASEGT. The DNA of the CDR3 is TGTGCCAGCAGCCAAACGGGACGTAATGAAAAACTGTTTTTT. Its protein is CASSQTGRNEKLFF.

This chain uses TRBV6-6 with TRBJ1-2, with unresolved D. Per germline, CDR1 MNHNY and CDR2 SVGAGI (reference sequence). The CDR3 is 11 residues long. V dropped 2 bases and J dropped 7 bases, with 5 bases sitting between them. The CDR3 region has the DNA TGTGCCAGCAGTTACGTTGGTGGCTACACCTTC. Its protein product is CASSYVGGYTF.

The chain carries TRBV5-1 and TRBJ1-1, with D unclear. The CDR3 runs 14 residues. V was trimmed by 5 bases and J by 0 bases, leaving 11 bases between them. Germline V lookup: CDR1 SGHRS, CDR2 YFSETQ. CDR3 DNA: TGCGCCAGCAGTTTCGACACGCTGAACACTGAAGCTTTCTTT. Translated: CASSFDTLNTEAFF. Looking up the rest from reference TRBV5-1 and TRBJ1-1 gives the full variable domain: KAGVTQTPRYLIKTRGQQVTLSCSPISGHRSVSWYQQTPGQGLQFLFEYFSETQRNKGNFPGRFSGRQFSNSRSEMNVSTLELGDSALYLCASSFDTLNTEAFFGQGTRLTVV.

The chain combines TRBV6-6 with TRBJ2-6; D gene uncertain. Trimming cost V 6 bases and J 0 bases, with 6 bases left between them. This CDR3 is 14 amino acids long. Germline V lookup: CDR1 MNHNY, CDR2 SVGAGI (reference sequence). DNA of the CDR3: TGTGCCAGCAGGGGAAGCTCTGGGGCCAACGTCCTGACTTTC. As protein: CASRGSSGANVLTF.

The chain is built from TRBV7-2 and TRBJ1-2, with D possibly matching TRBD1 (5 bases). Germline V gene lookup returns CDR1 SGHTA and CDR2 FQGNSA. The CDR3 is made up of 14 amino acids. The germline V and J ends were trimmed by 5 bases and 4 bases, with 14 bases remaining between them. The CDR3 region is CASSPRDGTYGYTF. The CDR3 nucleotides read TGTGCCAGCAGCCCCCGGGACGGTACCTATGGCTACACCTTC.

The CDR3 sequence: CASHTTSGANVLTF. The CDR3 DNA is TGTGCCAGTCATACTACCTCTGGGGCCAACGTCCTGACTTTC. The V call is TRBV2, the J call TRBJ2-6; D not certain. Germline CDR1 reads SNHLY; CDR2 reads FYNNEI. V dropped 9 bases and J dropped 0 bases, with 9 bases sitting between them. The CDR3 consists of 14 residues.

The chain uses TRBV15 and TRBJ1-4; TRBD1 might be the D (6 bases). Germline CDR1 reads LNHNV; CDR2 reads YYDKDF (reference sequence). The V gene lost 5 bases and the J gene lost 4 bases, with 14 bases spanning the gap. The CDR3 runs to 15 residues. This chain's CDR3 is CATSRRTAYNEKLFF. The DNA for the CDR3 is TGTGCCACCAGCCGACGGACAGCCTATAATGAAAAACTGTTTTTT. Full variable domain (missing parts from reference TRBV15 and TRBJ1-4): DAMVIQNPRYQVTQFGKPVTLSCSQTLNHNVMYWYQQKSSQAPKLLFHYYDKDFNNEADTPDNFQSRRPNTSFCFLDIRSPGLGDTAMYLCATSRRTAYNEKLFFGSGTQLSVL.

This rearrangement joins TRBV19 to TRBJ1-2; D unresolved. Trimming removed 2 bases from V and 6 bases from J, with 10 bases in between. Germline-derived CDR1 and CDR2 are LNHDA and SQIVND (reference sequence). The CDR3 is 13 amino acids. CDR3 region: CASSIRGDDGYTF. In DNA form, the CDR3 reads TGTGCCAGTAGTATACGGGGTGACGATGGCTACACCTTC.

This rearrangement joins TRBV5-4 to TRBJ2-5, with a weak D call TRBD1 (6 bases). This CDR3 is 14 amino acids long. With 0 bases removed from V and 3 bases from J, the gap between germline ends came to 9 bases. Germline V gives CDR1 SGHNT, CDR2 YYREEE (reference sequence). The CDR3 protein is CASSLVSGEETQYF. The CDR3 DNA follows: TGTGCCAGCAGCTTGGTATCAGGGGAAGAGACCCAGTACTTC.

This clone came up a few times. The chain uses TRBV2 and TRBJ1-5; no firm D call. The germline CDR1 and CDR2 sequences are SNHLY and FYNNEI. Deletions cut 1 base from V and 7 bases from J, with 8 bases between. There are 13 residues in the CDR3. CDR3 coding DNA: TGTGCCAGCAGTGAAGGGGGTGGGCAGCCCCAGCATTTT. The encoded protein is CASSEGGGQPQHF.

This clone has just one count. V is TRBV28 and J is TRBJ1-5; the D gene is possibly TRBD1 (5 bases). This CDR3 region has 12 residues. V was trimmed by 5 bases and J by 4 bases, leaving 6 bases between them. Germline CDR1 and CDR2: MDHEN and SYDVKM. The CDR3, as DNA: TGTGCCAGCAGTCGACAGAATCAGCCCCAGCATTTT. The encoded protein is CASSRQNQPQHF. The full variable domain, completed using reference TRBV28 and TRBJ1-5, is DVKVTQSSRYLVKRTGEKVFLECVQDMDHENMFWYRQDPGLGLRLIYFSYDVKMKEKGDIPEGYSVSREKKERFSLILESASTNQTSMYLCASSRQNQPQHFGDGTRLSIL.

V is TRBV15 and J is TRBJ2-3; D unclear. Trimming shortened V by 5 bases and J by 2 bases, and 8 bases separated the two germline ends. From germline, CDR1 is LNHNV and CDR2 YYDKDF (reference sequence). The CDR3 runs 13 residues. CDR3 residues: CATSEPATDTQYF. The CDR3 nucleotides read TGTGCCACCAGCGAACCAGCCACAGATACGCAGTATTTT.

The rearrangement uses TRBV11-3 and TRBJ1-4; 9 bases are shared with TRBD1. Looked up from germline, CDR1 is SGHNT and CDR2 is YENEEA. The V segment lost 4 bases and the J segment 0 bases; nucleotides outside the gene matches: 12. The CDR3 is made up of 19 amino acids. The CDR3 reads CASSCRDRDQLATNEKLFF. For the CDR3, the DNA is TGTGCCAGCAGCTGCCGGGACAGGGACCAACTCGCAACTAATGAAAAACTGTTTTTT.